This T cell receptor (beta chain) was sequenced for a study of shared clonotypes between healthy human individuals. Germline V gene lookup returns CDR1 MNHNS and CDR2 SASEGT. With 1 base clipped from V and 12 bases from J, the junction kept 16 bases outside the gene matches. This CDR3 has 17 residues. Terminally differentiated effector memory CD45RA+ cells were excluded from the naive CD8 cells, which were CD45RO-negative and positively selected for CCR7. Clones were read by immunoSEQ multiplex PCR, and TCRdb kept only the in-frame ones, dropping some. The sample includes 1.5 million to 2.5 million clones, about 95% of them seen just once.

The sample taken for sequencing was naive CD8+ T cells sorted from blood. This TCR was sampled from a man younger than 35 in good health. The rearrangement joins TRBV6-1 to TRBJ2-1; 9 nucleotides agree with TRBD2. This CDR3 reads CASSEDISGGSFWGQFF. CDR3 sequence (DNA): TGTGCCAGCAGTGAAGACATTAGCGGGGGATCTTTCTGGGGGCAGTTCTTC.